This is a list of T cell receptor beta chains from one sample in a study of molecular identifiers for immune sequencing clone quantification. Using its own MiXCR run on the PCR reads, TCRdb lists one record per CDR3 protein. Of some 580,000 distinct CDR3 sequences listed, approximately 24% were seen once; the top ten hold 0.78%. The sequenced sample consisted of naive CD8+ T cells from blood, with Jurkat cell RNA spiked in. These receptors were collected from a human donor in good health. Some libraries in this study had Jurkat cell RNA spiked in. Both conserved end residues are part of each CDR3. The order of the fields is J gene, D gene, clone size, V gene, CDR3 DNA, CDR3 protein. A D gene is named only where the DNA matches it firmly. Only part of the rows carry a size: once, few, many, or a class if the clone is expanded.

TRBJ2-3	-	-	TRBV7-6	TGTGCCAGCAGCTTAGCACTGTCGGGGGCGCATGGAGATACGCAGTATTTT	CASSLALSGAHGDTQYF
TRBJ1-1	-	-	TRBV6-1	TGTGCCAGCAGTGAGGGACGGGCGAACACTGAAGCTTTCTTT	CASSEGRANTEAFF
TRBJ1-5	-	few	TRBV6-6	TGTGCCAGCACCCCTGAGATAGGAGCTTTCAATCAGCCCCAGCATTTT	CASTPEIGAFNQPQHF
TRBJ2-1	-	few	TRBV4-1	TGCGCCAGCAGCCAAGCGGCAGACCCTCCCAATGAGCAGTTCTTC	CASSQAADPPNEQFF
TRBJ2-3	-	-	TRBV12-2	TGTGCAAGTCGCTTAGTAGGTAGCGGGGGGCGACCCTCCACAGATACGCAGTATTTT	CASRLVGSGGRPSTDTQYF
TRBJ2-2	-	many	TRBV9	TGTGCCAGCAGCGTAGGTGGACAAACCGGGGAGCTGTTTTTT	CASSVGGQTGELFF
TRBJ2-3	TRBD2	-	TRBV20-1	TGCAGTGCCCCCCGAGTTAGCTTCGGGGGGGATACGCAGTATTTT	CSAPRVSFGGDTQYF
TRBJ1-1	-	few	TRBV19	TGTGCCAGTAGTATATTCTCGGAAGCTTTCTTT	CASSIFSEAFF
TRBJ2-7	-	many	TRBV7-2	TGTGCCAGCAGCTTAGTCCTAGCGGACAGCTCCTACGAGCAGTACTTC	CASSLVLADSSYEQYF
TRBJ2-7	TRBD1	many	TRBV30	TGTGCCTGGGATGCCTCTACCCAAGGGACAGGGAGCTACGAGCAGTACTTC	CAWDASTQGTGSYEQYF
TRBJ1-2	-	few	TRBV19	TGTGCCAGTAGTATTTGGGGACAACGCCGAACGAACTATGGCTACACCTTC	CASSIWGQRRTNYGYTF
TRBJ2-3	-	-	TRBV5-3	TGTGCCAGCGGCTTGGGGGTGTATCCAGATACGCAGTATTTT	CASGLGVYPDTQYF
TRBJ2-1	-	-	TRBV20-1	TGCAGTGCTCATAACGGGGGGCGTGTTGAGCAGTTCTTC	CSAHNGGRVEQFF